Listed below are T cell receptor beta chains from one sample, sequenced in a study of T cell changes during pregnancy in multiple sclerosis. The data were produced by immunoSEQ multiplex PCR, yet TCRdb's version contains in-frame clones alone and is incomplete. Of about 67,000 clones in the sample, about nine tenths were seen once. The sample in question was peripheral blood, obtained in the third trimester of pregnancy. The receptors stem from a female donor with multiple sclerosis, enrolled in a pregnancy study. Both conserved end residues are part of each CDR3. Each record gives: V gene, J gene, clone size, D gene, CDR3 DNA, CDR3 protein. D genes are given only for firm matches. Rows give clone size only sometimes, using once, few, many, or a class for an expanded clone.

>TRBV7-2|TRBJ1-2|.|.
TGTGCCAGCAGCTTAGATGAGGCAATGGCAGAGGCTTATGGCTACACCTTC
CASSLDEAMAEAYGYTF
>TRBV9|TRBJ1-2|.|TRBD1
TGTGCCAGCAGAGATAATCCAGGGGGAGACTATGGCTACACCTTC
CASRDNPGGDYGYTF
>TRBV11-2|TRBJ1-1|.|.
TGTGCCAGCAGCTCCCAAGGGGGGGGCACTGAAGCTTTCTTT
CASSSQGGGTEAFF
>TRBV2|TRBJ2-7|.|TRBD1
TGTGCCAGCAGTGAATTTACAGGGGAAGTGTACGAGCAGTACTTC
CASSEFTGEVYEQYF
>TRBV30|TRBJ1-5|.|.
TGTGCCTGGACGTCAGGGGAAGAGGGTCAGCCCCAGCATTTT
CAWTSGEEGQPQHF
>TRBV7-2|TRBJ2-3|.|.
TGTGCCAGCAGCCCCCCTACAGATGAAGATACGCAGTATTTT
CASSPPTDEDTQYF
>TRBV30|TRBJ2-3|.|TRBD1
TGTGCCTGGAGTCCAGACAGGGTCGTTTGGGATACGCAGTATTTT
CAWSPDRVVWDTQYF
>TRBV7-2|TRBJ1-1|.|.
TGTGCCAGCAGCTGGGGGACTTTTACGAACACTGAAGCTTTCTTT
CASSWGTFTNTEAFF
>TRBV19|TRBJ2-5|.|TRBD1
TGTGCCAGTACCGGGACAGGGGGGGAGACCCAGTACTTC
CASTGTGGETQYF
>TRBV5-1|TRBJ2-7|once|.
TGCGCCAGCAGCCCACCCAGCGGTAGCTCCTACGAGCAGTACTTC
CASSPPSGSSYEQYF
>TRBV9|TRBJ1-4|.|.
TGTGCCAGCAGCCCGCACGTCGGGGGTAATGAAAAACTGTTTTTT
CASSPHVGGNEKLFF
>TRBV25-1|TRBJ2-3|.|.
TGTGCCAGCAGTGTTCCCCGTCCGGGAACTAGCACAGATACGCAGTATTTT
CASSVPRPGTSTDTQYF
>TRBV5-1|TRBJ2-2|.|.
TGCGCCAGCAGGCAGACACACCAGAACACCGGGGAGCTGTTTTTT
CASRQTHQNTGELFF
>TRBV6-5|TRBJ1-1|.|.
TGTGCCAGCAGTTACAACCTGCCGGGCACTGAAGCTTTCTTT
CASSYNLPGTEAFF
>TRBV7-8|TRBJ2-2|.|.
TGTGCCAGCAGGACAGGTGCGAACACCGGGGAGCTGTTTTTT
CASRTGANTGELFF
>TRBV7-2|TRBJ2-5|.|.
TGTGCCAGCAGCTTGGTGGAAGCGCAGGAGACCCAGTACTTC
CASSLVEAQETQYF
>TRBV4-3|TRBJ2-3|once|TRBD2
TGCGCCAGCAGCCAAGCAGCGGGGGGGCATAGAGATACGCAGTATTTT
CASSQAAGGHRDTQYF
>TRBV7-9|TRBJ2-2|.|.
TGTGCCAGCAGCTTAGGCGGGTCAGGGGATAACACCGGGGAGCTGTTTTTT
CASSLGGSGDNTGELFF
>TRBV19|TRBJ1-1|.|.
TGTGCCAGTCGCACCGGAGACAACACTGAAGCTTTCTTT
CASRTGDNTEAFF
>TRBV7-6|TRBJ2-7|.|.
TGTGCCAGCAGCTTAGCCCCAGGGGGGTCCTACGAGCAGTACTTC
CASSLAPGGSYEQYF
>TRBV10-3|TRBJ1-3|few|TRBD1
TGTGCCATCAGTGAGAAGACAGGGTACTCTGGAAACACCATATATTTT
CAISEKTGYSGNTIYF
>TRBV5-1|TRBJ1-2|.|TRBD1
TGCGCCACCGCCGCCGGGACAGGGGTAGGCTACACCTTC
CATAAGTGVGYTF
>TRBV30|TRBJ1-5|.|TRBD1
TGTGCCTGGAGTGTCGACAGGGTGCGGGTTTTCGGCCAGCCCCAGCATTTT
CAWSVDRVRVFGQPQHF
>TRBV7-2|TRBJ1-5|.|.
TGTGCCAGCAGCTTGGGGCCAGCTCAGCCCCAGCATTTT
CASSLGPAQPQHF
>TRBV14|TRBJ2-1|.|.
TGTGCCAGCAGCCAACAGGGGTACGTGGAGCAGTTCTTC
CASSQQGYVEQFF
>TRBV27|TRBJ2-3|once|TRBD1
TGTGCCAGCAGTCGCCGCGGGACAGGGGGAAGAGATACGCAGTATTTT
CASSRRGTGGRDTQYF
>TRBV11-3|TRBJ2-7|.|TRBD2
TGTGCCAGCAGCTTAGGGGAGGGGTTCGAGCAGTACTTC
CASSLGEGFEQYF
>TRBV29-1|TRBJ2-7|.|TRBD2
TGCAGCGTGCTGGGGACTACCGTCTATGGTGAGCAGTACTTC
CSVLGTTVYGEQYF
>TRBV30|TRBJ1-1|few|.
TGTGCCTGGATCGGAGTTATGAACACTGAAGCTTTCTTT
CAWIGVMNTEAFF
>TRBV18|TRBJ1-1|.|TRBD1
TGTGCCAGCTCACCACGGGACAGAGGCACTGAAGCTTTCTTT
CASSPRDRGTEAFF
>TRBV19|TRBJ1-2|.|.
TGTGCCAGTAGTATTTCCGGGATGAGTGGCTACACCTTC
CASSISGMSGYTF
>TRBV11-2|TRBJ1-2|.|.
TGTGCCAGCAGCGCTTGGGCAGCGGCCCTTCGTGGCTACACCTTC
CASSAWAAALRGYTF
>TRBV6-6|TRBJ1-2|.|TRBD1
TGTGCCAGCAGTTACGGGGACAGGAATACGAATGGCTACACCTTC
CASSYGDRNTNGYTF
>TRBV5-1|TRBJ2-1|.|TRBD2
TGCGCCAGCAGCTTGGGGTCCGCGGGAGGCCCCGGCGATGAGCAGTTCTTC
CASSLGSAGGPGDEQFF
>TRBV14|TRBJ2-2|once|.
TGTGCCAGCAGCCAATTCGCCAGGGGGAACACCGGGGAGCTGTTTTTT
CASSQFARGNTGELFF
>TRBV19|TRBJ2-4|.|.
TGTGCCAGTAGTCTCCTTGGGCAGTCCAAAAACATTCAGTACTTC
CASSLLGQSKNIQYF
>TRBV18|TRBJ2-3|.|.
TGTGCCAGCTCACCTTCGCTCGGACAAACAGATACGCAGTATTTT
CASSPSLGQTDTQYF
>TRBV7-8|TRBJ2-5|.|.
TGTGCCAGCAGCTTAGGGGGGCGGCGAGAGACCCAGTACTTC
CASSLGGRRETQYF
>TRBV2|TRBJ2-3|.|TRBD2
TGTGCCAGCAGCGGAATAGCGGGGACCAAAGATACGCAGTATTTT
CASSGIAGTKDTQYF
>TRBV5-1|TRBJ1-2|.|TRBD1
TGCGCCAGCAGCCCCCCAGGACAGGGGGAGGCGGGCTACACCTTC
CASSPPGQGEAGYTF
>TRBV6-1|TRBJ1-1|.|TRBD1
TGTGCCAGCGGGGGGTCTCGGACAGGTGCTACTGAAGCTTTCTTT
CASGGSRTGATEAFF